Shown below are 9 T cell receptor beta chains from a single sample sequenced in a study of response to subunit inactivated influenza vaccine. Via MiXCR, TCRdb re-called the RT-PCR reads, giving one row per CDR3 protein. The table lists roughly 780,000 distinct CDR3 sequences, 18% of them singletons. The sequences come from PBMCs from blood, collected more than 4 days after vaccination. These receptors were obtained from a man aged 50 to 59 who received an inactivated influenza vaccine.

The gene calls are TRBV28 and TRBJ2-1; 14 bases align to TRBD2. J gave up 0 bases and V 6 bases, and 4 bases lay outside the gene matches. This CDR3 comprises 17 residues. Germline-derived CDR1 and CDR2 are MDHEN and SYDVKM. The CDR3 is CASRKTSGGDSYNEQFF. CDR3 nucleotides: TGTGCCAGCAGGAAGACTAGCGGGGGGGACTCCTACAATGAGCAGTTCTTC.

The chain recombines TRBV6-1 with TRBJ2-7; 10 positions match TRBD2. J lost 5 bases, V lost 5 bases, and 6 bases had no gene match. CDR3 size: 14 residues. Germline V gene sequence: CDR1 MNHNS, CDR2 SASEGT. CDR3: CASSISGRVNEQYF. CDR3 nucleotides: TGTGCCAGCAGTATCAGCGGGAGGGTCAACGAGCAGTACTTC.

This clonotype was observed a few times. The chain links TRBV4-3 to TRBJ2-2; D unresolved. With 0 bases removed from V and 4 bases from J, the gap between germline ends came to 9 bases. Germline V gene data show CDR1 as LGHNA and CDR2 as YSLEER. The CDR3 runs 15 residues. CDR3 in DNA: TGCGCCAGCAGCCAAGATTTAAGGTCCACCGGGGAGCTGTTTTTT. Protein: CASSQDLRSTGELFF.

This chain uses TRBV20-1 with TRBJ2-1, with D unresolved. The CDR3 contains 14 residues. Germline-derived CDR1 and CDR2 are DFQATT and SNEGSKA (reference sequence). V shed 0 bases and J shed 5 bases, with 11 bases lying between them. The CDR3 bases are TGCAGTGCTAGAGATCCCAACAGAAACAATGAGCAGTTCTTC. It codes for CSARDPNRNNEQFF.

This chain uses TRBV13 with TRBJ2-3; no clear D. Trimming cost V 0 bases and J 5 bases, with 9 bases left between them. Germline-derived CDR1 and CDR2 are PRHDT and FYEKMQ (reference sequence). The CDR3 runs 14 residues. CDR3 residues: CASSLGPVLDTQYF. CDR3 nucleotides: TGTGCCAGCAGCTTAGGCCCGGTCCTAGATACGCAGTATTTT.

This chain uses TRBV12-3 or TRBV12-4 with TRBJ2-1; weak D call: TRBD1 (6 bases). The CDR3 is made up of 11 amino acids. Trimming removed 7 bases from V and 10 bases from J, with 11 bases in between. The CDR3 loop is CASMTGVEQFF. CDR3 bases: TGTGCCAGCATGACAGGCGTCGAGCAGTTCTTC.

CDR3: CASSLEQDTEAFF. CDR3 DNA: TGTGCCAGCAGCTTAGAACAGGACACTGAAGCTTTCTTT. The chain has TRBV7-9 and TRBJ1-1; weak D call: TRBD1 (5 bases). The CDR3 extends over 13 amino acids. Germline values: CDR1 SEHNR, CDR2 FQNEAQ (reference sequence). Trimming left V 1 base short and J 3 bases short, with 6 bases between.

In its sample, this clonotype was seen a few times. A junction end diverges from the germline sequence, so it may reflect a read error. This chain uses TRBV5-1 with TRBJ2-5, with TRBD2 identical over 14 bases. The CDR3 contains 17 residues. Germline CDR1 SGHRS, CDR2 YFSETQ. In nucleotides, the CDR3 is TGCGCCAGCAGCCTGTCGACTAGCGGGAGGGGAAGAGAGGCCCAGTACTTC. Translated: CASSLSTSGRGREAQYF.

The J gene is TRBJ1-2, the V gene TRBV12-3 or TRBV12-4; weak D call: TRBD1 (5 bases). V lost 7 bases, J lost 4 bases, and 13 bases lay in between. This CDR3 comprises 13 residues. CDR3 protein: CASTQGFFYGYTF. The CDR3 nucleotides read TGTGCCAGCACTCAGGGTTTTTTCTATGGCTACACCTTC.